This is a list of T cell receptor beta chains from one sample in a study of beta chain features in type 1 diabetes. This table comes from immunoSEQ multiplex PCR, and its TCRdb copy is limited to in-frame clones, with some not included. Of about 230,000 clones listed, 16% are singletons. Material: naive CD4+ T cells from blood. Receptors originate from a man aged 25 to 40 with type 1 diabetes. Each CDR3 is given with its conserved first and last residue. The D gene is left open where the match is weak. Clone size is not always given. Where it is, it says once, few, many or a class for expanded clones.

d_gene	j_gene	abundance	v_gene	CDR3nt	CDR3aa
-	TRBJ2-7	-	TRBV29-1	TGCAGCGTACCCTCTAAAGGCCGATTGGGTGAGCAGTACTTC	CSVPSKGRLGEQYF
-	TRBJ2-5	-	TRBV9	TGTGCCAGCAGCGTAGGAGGACGGATCCAAGAGACCCAGTACTTC	CASSVGGRIQETQYF
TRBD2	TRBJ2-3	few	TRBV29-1	TGCAGCGCGGGACTAGCGGGCTGGAGCACAGATACGCAGTATTTT	CSAGLAGWSTDTQYF
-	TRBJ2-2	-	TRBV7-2	TGTGCCAGCAGCTTAGCGGGCCTGAGCACCGGGGAGCTGTTTTTT	CASSLAGLSTGELFF
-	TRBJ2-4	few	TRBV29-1	TGCAGCGTCCAGGGGCAGCTAGCCAAAAACATTCAGTACTTC	CSVQGQLAKNIQYF
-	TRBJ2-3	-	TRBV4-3	TGCGCCAGCAGCCAAGAGAGGTGGCAGGGCGGAGATACGCAGTATTTT	CASSQERWQGGDTQYF
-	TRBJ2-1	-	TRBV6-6	TGTGCCAGCCGTGGGCGGGGCAGCTCCTACAATGAGCAGTTCTTC	CASRGRGSSYNEQFF
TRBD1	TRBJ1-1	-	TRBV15	TGTGCCACCAGAGACAGGGGAGACACTGAAGCTTTCTTT	CATRDRGDTEAFF
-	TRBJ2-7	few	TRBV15	TGTGCCACCAGCAGTCCCGAAGGACACTACGAGCAGTACTTC	CATSSPEGHYEQYF
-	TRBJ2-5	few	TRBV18	TGTGCCAGCTCACGGCGACAGGCCCAAGAGACCCAGTACTTC	CASSRRQAQETQYF
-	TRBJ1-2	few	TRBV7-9	TGTGCCAGCAGCTTCGAAGGGTTCTATGGCTACACCTTC	CASSFEGFYGYTF
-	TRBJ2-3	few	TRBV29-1	TGCAGCGTTAGTAGGCAGGACGATACGCAGTATTTT	CSVSRQDDTQYF
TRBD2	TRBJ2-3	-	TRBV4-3	TGCGCCAGCAGCCAAGATCCAGCGGGAGGGCCAGATACGCAGTATTTT	CASSQDPAGGPDTQYF
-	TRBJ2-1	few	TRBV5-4	TGTGCCAGCAGCACCCACAATGAGCAGTTCTTC	CASSTHNEQFF
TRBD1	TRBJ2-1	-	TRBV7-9	TGTGCCAGCAGCTTAATTCACGGGACAGGGCGCAATGAGCAGTTCTTC	CASSLIHGTGRNEQFF
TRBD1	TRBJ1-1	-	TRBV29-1	TGCAGCGTTGAAAGGGACAGCCGCGCCATGAACACTGAAGCTTTCTTT	CSVERDSRAMNTEAFF
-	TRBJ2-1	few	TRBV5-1	TGCGCCAGCAGCATACCGGGCCCTAGGAATGAGCAGTTCTTC	CASSIPGPRNEQFF
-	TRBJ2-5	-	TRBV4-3	TGCGCCAGCAGCCAGGACAGACAAGAGACCCAGTACTTC	CASSQDRQETQYF
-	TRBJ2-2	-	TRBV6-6	TGTGCCAGCAGTTACAGAGCGGGGAACACCGGGGAGCTGTTTTTT	CASSYRAGNTGELFF
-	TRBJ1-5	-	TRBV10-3	TGTGCCACAGACGATCGTGAAGGGGATCAGCCCCAGCATTTT	CATDDREGDQPQHF
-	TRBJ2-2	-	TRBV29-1	TGCAGCGTTGCCCGAAGTGGCGGCAGGACTACCGGGGAGCTGTTTTTT	CSVARSGGRTTGELFF
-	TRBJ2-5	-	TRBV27	TGTGCCAGCAGTTTATCCTCCCCGAGGGAGACCCAGTACTTC	CASSLSSPRETQYF
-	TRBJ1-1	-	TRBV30	TGTGCCTGGGGTCTACAGGGTGTCACTGAAGCTTTCTTT	CAWGLQGVTEAFF
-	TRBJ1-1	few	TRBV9	TGTGCCAGCAGCGTAGCTGAGAGAATGAACACTGAAGCTTTCTTT	CASSVAERMNTEAFF
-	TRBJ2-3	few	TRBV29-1	TGCAGCGTTGCTGGCCTTAGCACAGATACGCAGTATTTT	CSVAGLSTDTQYF
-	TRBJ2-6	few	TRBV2	TGTGCCAGCAGGTTACAAAACTCTGGGGCCAACGTCCTGACTTTC	CASRLQNSGANVLTF
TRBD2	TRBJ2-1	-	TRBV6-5	TGTGCCAGCAGTGACTCCGCCGTTCTAGTAGCGGGACAGTTCTTC	CASSDSAVLVAGQFF
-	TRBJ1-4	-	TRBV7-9	TGTGCCAGCAGCTTACGAGGGCTTGAAAAACTGTTTTTT	CASSLRGLEKLFF
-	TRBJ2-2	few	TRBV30	TGTGCCTGGAGTCGACTTAGACGGGGCACCGGGGAGCTGTTTTTT	CAWSRLRRGTGELFF
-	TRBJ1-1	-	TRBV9	TGTGCCAGCAGCGTAATAGGTCAGGGGCCTACTGAAGCTTTCTTT	CASSVIGQGPTEAFF
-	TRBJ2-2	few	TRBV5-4	TGTGCCAGCAGGGGCCAGCCCGAGAACACCGGGGAGCTGTTTTTT	CASRGQPENTGELFF
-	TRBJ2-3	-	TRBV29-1	TGCAGCGTTGTCGGGTCGCCCCCAGATACGCAGTATTTT	CSVVGSPPDTQYF
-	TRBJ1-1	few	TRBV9	TGTGCCAGCAGCCCCTATGGGGGGCTCACTGAAGCTTTCTTT	CASSPYGGLTEAFF
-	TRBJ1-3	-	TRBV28	TGTGCCAGCAGCCCGGTGGCGGGTTACTCTGGAAACACCATATATTTT	CASSPVAGYSGNTIYF
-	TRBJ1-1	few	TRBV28	TGTGCCAGCAGTTTCAGGAAGGGAGCTTTCTTT	CASSFRKGAFF
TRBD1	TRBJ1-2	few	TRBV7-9	TGTGCCAGCAGCTTAGGCCTTACGGGACAGGGGGCAGATGGCTACACCTTC	CASSLGLTGQGADGYTF
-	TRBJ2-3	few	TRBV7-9	TGTGCCAGCAGCTCCGATTCCCGGGGCACAGATACGCAGTATTTT	CASSSDSRGTDTQYF
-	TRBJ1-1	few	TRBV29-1	TGCAGCGTTGTTAGGCAGCAGAACACTGAAGCTTTCTTT	CSVVRQQNTEAFF
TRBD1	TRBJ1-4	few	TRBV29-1	TGCAGCGCCGGACAGGCGGTTAATGAAAAACTGTTTTTT	CSAGQAVNEKLFF
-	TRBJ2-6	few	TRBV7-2	TGTGCCAGCAGCTTACAGGGACCTGGGGCCAACGTCCTGACTTTC	CASSLQGPGANVLTF
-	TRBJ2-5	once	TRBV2	TGTGCCAGCAGTGTCGGGGAGACCCAGTACTTC	CASSVGETQYF
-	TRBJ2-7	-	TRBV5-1	TGCGCCAGCAGCTTGGAGGCGGACAGCCTCCTAGCCTACGAGCAGTACTTC	CASSLEADSLLAYEQYF
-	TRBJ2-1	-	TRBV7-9	TGTGCCAGCAGCCCCTATCGGGGGACCCACTCCTACAATGAGCAGTTCTTC	CASSPYRGTHSYNEQFF
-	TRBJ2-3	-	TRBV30	TGTGCCTGGAGTACATTAAGCGGGAGCACAGATACGCAGTATTTT	CAWSTLSGSTDTQYF
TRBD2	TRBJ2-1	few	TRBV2	TGTGCCAGCAGTTTGGGACTAGCGGGAGCCGGGCAGTTCTTC	CASSLGLAGAGQFF